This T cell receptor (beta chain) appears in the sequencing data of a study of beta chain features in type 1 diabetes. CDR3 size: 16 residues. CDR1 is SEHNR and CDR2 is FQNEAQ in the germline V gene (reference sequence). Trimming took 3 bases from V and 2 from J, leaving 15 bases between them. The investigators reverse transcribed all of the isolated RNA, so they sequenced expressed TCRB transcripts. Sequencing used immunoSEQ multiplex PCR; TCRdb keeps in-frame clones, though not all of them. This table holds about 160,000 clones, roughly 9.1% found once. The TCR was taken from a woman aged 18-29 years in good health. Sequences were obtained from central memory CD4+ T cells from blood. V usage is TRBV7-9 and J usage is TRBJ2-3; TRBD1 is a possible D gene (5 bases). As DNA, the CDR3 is TGTGCCAGCAGCTTGGGGCTCGCCGTTACCACAGATACGCAGTATTTT. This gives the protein CASSLGLAVTTDTQYF. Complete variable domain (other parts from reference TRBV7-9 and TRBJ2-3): DTGVSQNPRHKITKRGQNVTFRCDPISEHNRLYWYRQTLGQGPEFLTYFQNEAQLEKSRLLSDRFSAERPKGSFSTLEIQRTEQGDSAMYLCASSLGLAVTTDTQYFGPGTRLTVL.